Sequencing of this TCR beta chain was carried out in a study of blood T cell repertoires in COVID-19. Membership in each cohort depended on participant-reported clinical history. Clones were read by immunoSEQ multiplex PCR, and TCRdb kept only the in-frame ones, dropping some. The sample holds approximately 150,000 clones, 70% to 85% seen once. Germline CDR1 SGHAT, CDR2 FQNNGV. Trimming at V came to 6 bases and at J to 0 bases, leaving 8 bases not matched to a gene. CDR3 length: 15 residues. The specimen was PBMCs or T cells enriched from blood (not recorded which). The rearrangement links TRBV11-2 to TRBJ2-7; 7 nucleotides match TRBD1. The TCR comes from a man in his forties or fifties who had recovered from COVID-19. This CDR3 is CASSPNRDSSYEQYF. Here the CDR3 DNA reads TGTGCCAGCAGTCCAAACCGGGACAGCTCCTACGAGCAGTACTTC.